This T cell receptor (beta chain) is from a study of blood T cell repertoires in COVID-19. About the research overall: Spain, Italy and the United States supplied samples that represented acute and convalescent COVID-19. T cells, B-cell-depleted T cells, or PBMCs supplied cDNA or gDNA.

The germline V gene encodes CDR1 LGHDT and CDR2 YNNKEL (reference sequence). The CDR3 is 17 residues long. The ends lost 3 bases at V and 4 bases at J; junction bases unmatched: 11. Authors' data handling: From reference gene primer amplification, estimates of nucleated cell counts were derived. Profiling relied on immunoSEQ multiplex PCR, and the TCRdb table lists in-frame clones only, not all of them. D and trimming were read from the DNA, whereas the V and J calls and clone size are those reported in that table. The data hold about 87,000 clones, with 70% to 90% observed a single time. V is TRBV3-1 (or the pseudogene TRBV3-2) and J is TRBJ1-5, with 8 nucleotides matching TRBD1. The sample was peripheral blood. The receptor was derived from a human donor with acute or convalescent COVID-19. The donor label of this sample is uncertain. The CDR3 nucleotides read TGTGCCAGCAGCCAGGCCCTCGACAGGGGCGGTAATCAGCCCCAGCATTTT. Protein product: CASSQALDRGGNQPQHF.